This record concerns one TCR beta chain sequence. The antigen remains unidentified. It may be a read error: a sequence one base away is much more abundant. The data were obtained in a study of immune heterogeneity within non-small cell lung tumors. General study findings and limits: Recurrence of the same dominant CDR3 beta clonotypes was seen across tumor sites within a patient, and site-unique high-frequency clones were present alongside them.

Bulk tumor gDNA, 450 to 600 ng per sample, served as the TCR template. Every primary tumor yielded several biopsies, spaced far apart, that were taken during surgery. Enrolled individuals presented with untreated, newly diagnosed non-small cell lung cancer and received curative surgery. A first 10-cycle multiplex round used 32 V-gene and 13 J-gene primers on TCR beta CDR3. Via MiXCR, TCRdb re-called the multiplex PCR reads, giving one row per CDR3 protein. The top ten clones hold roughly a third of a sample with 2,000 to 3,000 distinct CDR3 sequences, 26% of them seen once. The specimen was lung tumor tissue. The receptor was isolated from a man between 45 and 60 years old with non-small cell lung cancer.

The CDR3 reads CTSSGGGAYEQYF. In DNA, the CDR3 is TGTACCAGCAGTGGTGGGGGCGCCTACGAGCAGTACTTC. V usage is TRBV6-1 and J usage is TRBJ2-7, with TRBD1 as a possible D gene (6 bases). CDR1 and CDR2 (germline): MNHNS, SASEGT. CDR3 length equals 13 residues.